The source of this T cell receptor (beta chain) is a study of response to subunit inactivated influenza vaccine. Regarding the study as a whole: Seasonal influenza vaccination, on each occasion, was suggested by the authors to recruit few new T cells.

Germline trimming cut 6 bases from V and 0 bases from J; bases unmatched to any gene: 11. The CDR3 consists of 18 residues. This clonotype was counted a few times. What it binds is unknown. Each CDR3 protein is one row after TCRdb ran MiXCR on the RT-PCR reads. Of 500,000 to 600,000 distinct CDR3 sequences in the sample, 16% were seen once. The sequence came from a man aged 45 to 75 who received an inactivated influenza vaccine. The sequences come from CD4+ T cells sorted from PBMCs, collected less than 25 months after vaccination. The J gene is TRBJ2-3, the V gene TRBV12-3 or TRBV12-4; 11 bases are shared with TRBD1. DNA of the CDR3: TGTGCCAGCAGCCACGGACAGGGGGCTAGACTTAGCACAGATACGCAGTATTTT. Encoded protein: CASSHGQGARLSTDTQYF.